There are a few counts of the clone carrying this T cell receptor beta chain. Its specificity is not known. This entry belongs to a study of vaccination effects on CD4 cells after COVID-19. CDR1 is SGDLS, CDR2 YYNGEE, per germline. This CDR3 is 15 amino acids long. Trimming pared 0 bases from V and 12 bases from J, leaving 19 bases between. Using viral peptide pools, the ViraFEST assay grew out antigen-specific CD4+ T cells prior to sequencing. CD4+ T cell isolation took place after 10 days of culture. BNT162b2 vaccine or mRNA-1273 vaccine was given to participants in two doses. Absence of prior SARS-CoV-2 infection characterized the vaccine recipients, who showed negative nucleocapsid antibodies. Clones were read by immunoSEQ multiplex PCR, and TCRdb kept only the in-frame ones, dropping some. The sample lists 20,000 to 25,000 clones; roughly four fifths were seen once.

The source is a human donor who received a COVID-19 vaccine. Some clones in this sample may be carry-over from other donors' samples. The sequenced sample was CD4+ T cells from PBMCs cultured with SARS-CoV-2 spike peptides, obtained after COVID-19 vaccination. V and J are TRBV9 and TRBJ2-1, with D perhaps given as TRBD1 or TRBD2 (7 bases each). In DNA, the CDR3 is TGTGCCAGCAGCGTAGTCTCGGACAGGCGGGGGAGGCAGTTCTTC. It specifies CASSVVSDRRGRQFF.